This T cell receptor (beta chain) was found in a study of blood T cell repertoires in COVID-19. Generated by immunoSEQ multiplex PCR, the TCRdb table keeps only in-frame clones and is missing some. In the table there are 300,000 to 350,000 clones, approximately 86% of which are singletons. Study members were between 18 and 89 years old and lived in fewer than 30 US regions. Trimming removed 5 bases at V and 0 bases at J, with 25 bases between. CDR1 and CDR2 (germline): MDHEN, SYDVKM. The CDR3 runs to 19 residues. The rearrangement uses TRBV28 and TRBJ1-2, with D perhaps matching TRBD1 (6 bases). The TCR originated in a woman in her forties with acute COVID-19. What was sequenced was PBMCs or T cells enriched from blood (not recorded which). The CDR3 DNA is TGTGCCAGCAGTCGTACCCAGACCCTCTGGGAGGGGGCTAACTATGGCTACACCTTC. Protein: CASSRTQTLWEGANYGYTF.